A selection of T cell receptor beta chains follows, all from one sample in a study of blood T cell repertoires in COVID-19. Measured with immunoSEQ multiplex PCR; TCRdb has only the in-frame clones, and not every one. The sample comprises 200,000 to 250,000 clones, approximately 90% of which are singletons, and more than 0.7% rests with the top ten. Sample: peripheral blood. The receptor set was obtained from a man aged 60 to 69 with COVID-19, enrolled during active disease. The CDR3 runs from the conserved cysteine through the conserved F or W. D genes are given only for firm matches. The size field is filled for only some rows; it gives once, few, many or a size class.

v_call	d_call	j_call	clone_size	cdr3_nt	cdr3_aa
TRBV13	TRBD1	TRBJ1-1	-	TGTGCCAGCAGCCGCCGGACAGGGGCGAACACTGAAGCTTTCTTT	CASSRRTGANTEAFF
TRBV28	TRBD1	TRBJ1-1	few	TGTGCCAGCAGCCTCCTGACAGGGAGGAGAACTGAAGCTTTCTTT	CASSLLTGRRTEAFF
TRBV7-9	TRBD1	TRBJ1-2	-	TGTGCCAGCAGCGACCTCACAGGGGCCACTGGCTACACCTTC	CASSDLTGATGYTF
TRBV4-1	TRBD1	TRBJ1-2	-	TGCGCCAGCAGCCAAACGGGTACAGGGGACTATGGCTACACCTTC	CASSQTGTGDYGYTF
TRBV10-3	-	TRBJ2-7	-	TGTGCCATCAGTGAGTCGGAGGCCCGCTACGAGCAGTACTTC	CAISESEARYEQYF
TRBV5-1	TRBD1	TRBJ2-3	once	TGCGCCAGCAGCTTGGGCCGACAGGGGGCTAATCCAGATACGCAGTATTTT	CASSLGRQGANPDTQYF
TRBV7-9	-	TRBJ1-1	-	TGTGCCAGCAGCTTACAGGTTACCTTAAACACTGAAGCTTTCTTT	CASSLQVTLNTEAFF
TRBV5-5	-	TRBJ2-1	-	TGTGCCAGCAGCTTAAGACTAGTGGACTACAATGAGCAGTTCTTC	CASSLRLVDYNEQFF
TRBV6-5	-	TRBJ1-1	-	TGTGCCAGCAGTTACAGCGGGAAAAACACTGAAGCTTTCTTT	CASSYSGKNTEAFF
TRBV14	TRBD1	TRBJ1-1	-	TGTGCCAGCAGCCAGGAAGGTACAGGGGCAGGCACTGAAGCTTTCTTT	CASSQEGTGAGTEAFF
TRBV7-8	-	TRBJ2-1	-	TGTGCCAGCAGCTTATTGTCCAGGGGAGTACGCAATGAGCAGTTCTTC	CASSLLSRGVRNEQFF
TRBV29-1	-	TRBJ1-4	-	TGCAGCGCGGACAGAAATGAAAAACTGTTTTTT	CSADRNEKLFF
TRBV6-2/TRBV6-3	-	TRBJ1-2	-	TGTGCCAGCGGTTCTTGGAGCTATGGCTACACCTTC	CASGSWSYGYTF
TRBV21-1	-	TRBJ1-2	-	TGTGCCAGCAGCAAGTGGGGGGGCGGATTCTATGGCTACACCTTC	CASSKWGGGFYGYTF
TRBV18	TRBD1	TRBJ2-2	-	TGTGCCAGCTCACCAGTCGGACAGGGACCTGGGGAGCTGTTTTTT	CASSPVGQGPGELFF
TRBV7-2	TRBD2	TRBJ2-5	-	TGTGCCAGCAGCTTAGCCCCTAGCGGGGCCACCAGATACTTC	CASSLAPSGATRYF
TRBV27	-	TRBJ2-7	-	TGTGCCAGCAGTTCCATAGTAGCGGCTGTTAGCTCCTACGAGCAGTACTTC	CASSSIVAAVSSYEQYF
TRBV7-9	TRBD2	TRBJ2-7	-	TGTGCCAGCAGCTTTACGCGGGGGGGCCTCGACGAGCAGTACTTC	CASSFTRGGLDEQYF
TRBV30	TRBD1	TRBJ2-1	-	TGTGCCTGGGCCGGGACAGGGTCGGGTGAGCAGTTCTTC	CAWAGTGSGEQFF
TRBV18	TRBD1	TRBJ2-7	-	TGTGCCAGCTCACCGACGGGACAGGGGACCCACGAGCAGTACTTC	CASSPTGQGTHEQYF
TRBV30	-	TRBJ1-1	-	TGTGCCTGGAGTACGAATACAGGGTCAGGAACTGAAGCTTTCTTT	CAWSTNTGSGTEAFF
TRBV27	TRBD1	TRBJ1-2	-	TGTGCCAGCGGACCCGACAGGGGATTTAACTATGGCTACACCTTC	CASGPDRGFNYGYTF
TRBV10-3	TRBD2	TRBJ2-7	-	TGTGCCATCAGTGAGTCGGCTAGCGGCTACGAGCAGTACTTC	CAISESASGYEQYF
TRBV6-5	-	TRBJ2-7	once	TGTGCCAGCAGGCTCGGGCAGGAGGGCGAGCAGTACTTC	CASRLGQEGEQYF
TRBV7-2	-	TRBJ2-7	-	TGTGCCAGCAGCTTAGCGCGGGCGGGAAACGAGCAGTACTTC	CASSLARAGNEQYF
TRBV14	-	TRBJ2-6	-	TGTGCCAGCAGCCAACTTGACACCGCTGGGGCCAACGTCCTGACTTTC	CASSQLDTAGANVLTF
TRBV19	-	TRBJ1-2	-	TGTGCCAGTAGGTCCTGGACAGAAGCTGACGGCTACACCTTC	CASRSWTEADGYTF
TRBV29-1	TRBD1	TRBJ1-5	-	TGCAGCGTTGAAGATCGGGGACAGTCTAATCAGCCCCAGCATTTT	CSVEDRGQSNQPQHF
TRBV4-2	TRBD1	TRBJ2-3	-	TGTGCCAGCAGCCAAGAAACGCCCGCGGGACAGGCTAGCACAGATACGCAGTATTTT	CASSQETPAGQASTDTQYF
TRBV2	TRBD1	TRBJ1-2	-	TGTGCCAGCAGTGAAGTAACAGGGGGAGGCTACACCTTC	CASSEVTGGGYTF
TRBV6-6	TRBD1	TRBJ1-2	once	TGTGCCAGCAGACCGTCAACAGGGGGCGCGATCTCTGGCTACACCTTC	CASRPSTGGAISGYTF
TRBV5-1	-	TRBJ2-1	-	TGCGCCAGCAGCCCAAACAGGGTTGAGCAGTTCTTC	CASSPNRVEQFF
TRBV5-1	-	TRBJ1-5	-	TGCGCCAGCAGCTTGGATGCAGGGCTCAATCAGCCCCAGCATTTT	CASSLDAGLNQPQHF
TRBV6-5	-	TRBJ2-7	-	TGTGCCAGCAGTTACCAGAGGGAAACCTACGAGCAGTACTTC	CASSYQRETYEQYF
TRBV5-8	-	TRBJ1-4	-	TGTGCCAGCACCCACATTAAGACAACTAATGAAAAACTGTTTTTT	CASTHIKTTNEKLFF
TRBV27	TRBD2	TRBJ2-2	-	TGTGCCAGCAGTTTCGGGCGGGGGATAAGAAACGTCACCGGGGAGCTGTTTTTT	CASSFGRGIRNVTGELFF
TRBV4-1	-	TRBJ2-1	-	TGCGCCAGCAGCCCCTCCGGACTTAATAACTACAATGAGCAGTTCTTC	CASSPSGLNNYNEQFF
TRBV5-1	TRBD2	TRBJ2-7	-	TGCGCCAGCAGCTTCGGGGGGAGCTCCTACGAGCAGTACTTC	CASSFGGSSYEQYF
TRBV11-2	TRBD1	TRBJ1-1	once	TGTGCCAGCAGCGCCGGGACAGGACAGGAAGCTTTCTTT	CASSAGTGQEAFF
TRBV12-3/TRBV12-4	-	TRBJ2-7	-	TGTGCCAGCAGTTTTGACACAACCTACGAGCAGTACTTC	CASSFDTTYEQYF
TRBV6-6	TRBD2	TRBJ2-5	-	TGTGCCAGCAGTCACGGGACTAGACAAGAGACCCAGTACTTC	CASSHGTRQETQYF
TRBV6-1	-	TRBJ2-7	-	TGTGCCAGCAGTGAGCGTGTAGGGGTGATGTCCTACGAGCAGTACTTC	CASSERVGVMSYEQYF
TRBV7-2	-	TRBJ2-1	-	TGTGCCAGCAGGGGGCTAAGCTCCTACAATGAGCAGTTCTTC	CASRGLSSYNEQFF
TRBV7-2	TRBD2	TRBJ2-2	-	TGTGCCAGCACTCCAAGGACTAGCGGGTCGAACACCGGGGAGCTGTTTTTT	CASTPRTSGSNTGELFF
TRBV12-5	TRBD1	TRBJ1-2	-	TGTGCTAGTGGTTTGAGGGCAGGGGGCATCTATGGCTACACCTTC	CASGLRAGGIYGYTF
TRBV18	-	TRBJ1-2	-	TGTGCCAGCTCACCCCCCGGGGTTGGCTATGGCTACACCTTC	CASSPPGVGYGYTF
TRBV3-1/TRBV3-2	-	TRBJ1-6	-	TGTGCCAGCAGCCAAGAAGGACTCGGGAGGAGCGGTTATAATTCACCCCTCCACTTT	CASSQEGLGRSGYNSPLHF
TRBV2	TRBD1	TRBJ1-4	-	TGTGCCAGCAGACAGGGGGACAGGGCTGAAAAACTGTTTTTT	CASRQGDRAEKLFF
TRBV10-3	TRBD2	TRBJ2-1	-	TGTGCCATCAGGGCTAGCGGGGGTGGGGATGAGCAGTTCTTC	CAIRASGGGDEQFF
TRBV7-3	-	TRBJ2-3	-	TGTGCCAGCAGCCAAGGAGCTAGCACAGATACGCAGTATTTT	CASSQGASTDTQYF
TRBV18	-	TRBJ1-5	-	TGTGCCAGCTCACCACGGGGGGGCTCGGGGAATCAGCCCCAGCATTTT	CASSPRGGSGNQPQHF
TRBV19	TRBD2	TRBJ2-1	-	TGTGCCAGTAGTCTAGCCCTGCTAGCGGGAGGACTCAATGAGCAGTTCTTC	CASSLALLAGGLNEQFF
TRBV28	-	TRBJ2-1	-	TGTGCCAGCAGAGTCCCGGGATTTGGGAACAATGAGCAGTTCTTC	CASRVPGFGNNEQFF